Shown below are 32 T cell receptor beta chains from a single sample sequenced in a study of monozygotic twins with inflammatory bowel disease. TCRdb reanalyzed the 5' RACE reads, giving one entry per CDR3 protein sequence and no DNA. Recorded for this sample: a few hundred thousand distinct CDR3 sequences. Specimen: blood. These receptors all stem from a human donor with ulcerative colitis or Crohn's disease, or a healthy co-twin of an affected twin (not recorded which).

V and J are TRBV7-6 and TRBJ2-1; lacking DNA, the TRBD1 call made by TCRdb goes unchecked. In germline, CDR1 is SGHVS, CDR2 FNYEAQ. This CDR3 has 15 residues. The CDR3 loop is CASSSTGTEYNEQFF.

The chain couples TRBV20-1 to TRBJ2-5; TCRdb gives TRBD1 as the D gene, but with no DNA this cannot be confirmed. Germline V lookup: CDR1 DFQATT, CDR2 SNEGSKA (reference sequence). The CDR3 spans 13 residues. This chain's CDR3 is CSAEQEPLGTQYF.

V is TRBV9 and J is TRBJ2-2; without DNA, the TCRdb call of TRBD2 cannot be checked. The germline gives CDR1 SGDLS, CDR2 YYNGEE. The CDR3 has 15 residues. The CDR3: CASSGGGMNTGELFF. The whole variable domain, filled in from reference TRBV9 and TRBJ2-2, reads DSGVTQTPKHLITATGQRVTLRCSPRSGDLSVYWYQQSLDQGLQFLIQYYNGEERAKGNILERFSAQQFPDLHSELNLSSLELGDSALYFCASSGGGMNTGELFFGEGSRLTVL.

The V call is TRBV9, the J call TRBJ2-5. CDR1 SGDLS and CDR2 YYNGEE come from the germline V gene. The CDR3 has 15 residues. The CDR3 spells CASSAEVTKVGTQYF.

Here the CDR3 reads CASSFGGTPTNYGYTF. The chain recombines TRBV5-1 with TRBJ1-2; TCRdb's assignment of TRBD1 cannot be checked, as there is no DNA. CDR1 and CDR2 (germline): SGHRS, YFSETQ. CDR3 size: 16 residues. The whole variable domain, filled in from reference TRBV5-1 and TRBJ1-2, reads KAGVTQTPRYLIKTRGQQVTLSCSPISGHRSVSWYQQTPGQGLQFLFEYFSETQRNKGNFPGRFSGRQFSNSRSEMNVSTLELGDSALYLCASSFGGTPTNYGYTFGSGTRLTVV.

V and J are TRBV12-3 or TRBV12-4 and TRBJ2-7; TCRdb's D gene call, TRBD1, goes unchecked for lack of DNA. The CDR3 totals 15 residues. Here the CDR3 reads CASSLAADRTAEQYF.

The J gene is TRBJ1-4, the V gene TRBV5-1; TCRdb's D call, TRBD1, is unchecked because there is no DNA. The CDR3 has 17 amino acids. The V gene's germline CDR1 is SGHRS and CDR2 YFSETQ. The CDR3 loop is CASSPGQGRATNEKLFF.

The chain employs TRBV7-3 and TRBJ2-5; no DNA is available, so the TRBD2 call from TCRdb remains unchecked. This CDR3 contains 14 residues. Germline V gene data show CDR1 as SGHTA and CDR2 as FQGTGA. This chain's CDR3 is CASSLTGASETQYF.

The V gene is TRBV7-9, the J gene TRBJ2-7. From germline, CDR1 is SEHNR and CDR2 FQNEAQ (reference sequence). CDR3 length equals 12 residues. The CDR3 region is CASSFRLGEQYF.

This CDR3 is CASNGGQGRTDTQYF. The chain joins TRBV28 to TRBJ2-3; TCRdb returns TRBD1, unconfirmable since there is no DNA. The CDR3 totals 15 residues. CDR1 MDHEN and CDR2 SYDVKM come from the germline V gene. The whole variable domain, remainder taken from reference TRBV28 and TRBJ2-3, is DVKVTQSSRYLVKRTGEKVFLECVQDMDHENMFWYRQDPGLGLRLIYFSYDVKMKEKGDIPEGYSVSREKKERFSLILESASTNQTSMYLCASNGGQGRTDTQYFGPGTRLTVL.

CDR3 sequence: CASSPYRDNSPLHF. The chain is built from TRBV7-9 and TRBJ1-6; TCRdb outputs TRBD1, but without DNA this stays unchecked. CDR1 and CDR2 from the germline V gene are SEHNR and FQNEAQ (reference sequence). CDR3 size: 14 residues.

This chain uses TRBV20-1 with TRBJ2-1; TCRdb returns TRBD1, unconfirmable since there is no DNA. The germline CDR1 and CDR2 sequences are DFQATT and SNEGSKA (reference sequence). This CDR3 is 16 amino acids long. CDR3 loop: CSAHLMGQGDYNEQFF.

The V gene is TRBV11-1, the J gene TRBJ1-5; TCRdb picks TRBD1, but there is no DNA to check that call. The CDR3 is made up of 18 amino acids. CDR1 and CDR2 (germline): SGHAT, FQDESV (reference sequence). The CDR3 here is CASSLVETGGYSNQPQHF.

V gene TRBV28 combines with J gene TRBJ2-5; TCRdb outputs TRBD2, but without DNA this stays unchecked. The V gene's germline CDR1 is MDHEN and CDR2 SYDVKM. The CDR3 has 13 residues. CDR3 region: CASRSSGRETQYF.

The chain recombines TRBV29-1 with TRBJ2-1; TCRdb gives TRBD1 as the D gene, but with no DNA this cannot be confirmed. The CDR3 length is 13 residues. CDR1 and CDR2 from the germline V gene are SQVTM and ANQGSEA. CDR3 residues: CSVRQGAGGEQFF.

This chain joins TRBV7-2 and TRBJ2-7; TCRdb's D call, TRBD2, is unchecked because there is no DNA. Per the germline V gene, CDR1 is SGHTA and CDR2 is FQGNSA. The CDR3 runs to 20 residues. The CDR3: CASSSALTSDFTRGPYEQYF.

The chain uses TRBV6-6 and TRBJ1-1; TCRdb names TRBD1, which stays unverified in the absence of DNA. Germline assignment: CDR1 MNHNY and CDR2 SVGAGI (reference sequence). CDR3 length: 12 amino acids. The CDR3 here is CASSYRDTEAFF.

CDR3 region: CASSYLGRTEAFF. The chain links TRBV6-6 to TRBJ1-1. The CDR3 runs 13 residues. Germline values: CDR1 MNHNY, CDR2 SVGAGI (reference sequence).

The V and J genes are TRBV10-3 and TRBJ2-5; TCRdb designates TRBD2, a call that cannot be tested without DNA. The length of the CDR3 is 16 residues. Germline CDR1 reads ENHRY; CDR2 reads SYGVKD. The CDR3 loop reads CAISEFGGALPETQYF.

This chain connects TRBV19 to TRBJ1-1; absent DNA, TCRdb's TRBD1 call cannot be checked. Germline-derived CDR1 and CDR2 are LNHDA and SQIVND (reference sequence). The CDR3 extends over 14 amino acids. This chain's CDR3 is CASKTGQSRTEAFF.

The chain is built from TRBV18 and TRBJ1-1. The germline V gene has CDR1 KGHSH and CDR2 LQKENI. The CDR3 is 13 residues long. This CDR3 is CASSPGVYTEAFF. Using reference TRBV18 and TRBJ1-1 for the parts outside the CDR3, the full variable domain is NAGVMQNPRHLVRRRGQEARLRCSPMKGHSHVYWYRQLPEEGLKFMVYLQKENIIDESGMPKERFSAEFPKEGPSILRIQQVVRGDSAAYFCASSPGVYTEAFFGQGTRLTVV.

This chain joins TRBV5-1 and TRBJ2-5; TCRdb lists TRBD1, though no DNA is available to test this call. The CDR3 extends over 14 amino acids. Germline values: CDR1 SGHRS, CDR2 YFSETQ. This chain's CDR3 is CASSLSGRRETQYF.

This chain links TRBV5-6 with TRBJ2-5; TCRdb returns TRBD1, unconfirmable since there is no DNA. Germline CDR1 reads SGHDT; CDR2 reads YYEEEE. The CDR3 is 14 amino acids. The CDR3 sequence: CASSAEQGLETQYF.

The rearrangement joins TRBV11-2 to TRBJ2-7; as DNA is missing, the TRBD2 call by TCRdb cannot be tested. CDR1 and CDR2 (germline): SGHAT, FQNNGV. There are 16 residues in the CDR3. CDR3 protein: CASSLLPPDTTYEQYF.

The V and J genes are TRBV5-4 and TRBJ2-7; TCRdb's D call of TRBD2 is untestable without DNA. Per germline, CDR1 SGHNT and CDR2 YYREEE (reference sequence). This CDR3 has 16 residues. The CDR3 protein is CASSLGGLAGAYEQYF.

This rearrangement joins TRBV20-1 to TRBJ2-7; TCRdb's D call, TRBD1, is unchecked because there is no DNA. Germline loops: CDR1 DFQATT, CDR2 SNEGSKA (reference sequence). The CDR3 runs to 15 residues. CDR3 region: CSALGSSQGAGEQYF.

This chain joins TRBV7-6 and TRBJ2-1; TCRdb names TRBD1, which stays unverified in the absence of DNA. The CDR3 extends over 15 amino acids. CDR1 is SGHVS and CDR2 is FNYEAQ in the germline V gene. The CDR3 loop is CASSPELSGYNEQFF.

The chain combines TRBV4-3 with TRBJ2-7; TCRdb lists TRBD2, though no DNA is available to test this call. CDR3 length: 14 amino acids. Germline CDR1 is LGHNA and CDR2 is YSLEER. CDR3 residues: CASSQLAGGPGQYF.

V usage is TRBV11-1 and J usage is TRBJ2-3; TCRdb returns TRBD1, unconfirmable since there is no DNA. CDR1 is SGHAT and CDR2 is FQDESV in the germline V gene (reference sequence). The CDR3 is made up of 16 amino acids. The CDR3 reads CASSPGTGVITDTQYF.

J is TRBJ1-1 and V is TRBV5-5. The CDR3 contains 13 residues. Germline CDR1 SGHKS, CDR2 YYEKEE (reference sequence). The CDR3: CASSLRTGTEAFF.

CDR3 amino acids: CASSRDSSNTEAFF. The chain is built from TRBV6-1 and TRBJ1-1; TCRdb calls TRBD1, which cannot be checked without DNA. The CDR3 has 14 residues. CDR1 is MNHNS and CDR2 is SASEGT in the germline V gene.

The chain uses TRBV24-1 and TRBJ1-2. Germline V gene sequence: CDR1 KGHDR, CDR2 SFDVKD. The CDR3 is 15 residues long. The CDR3 is CATSDLDGTIDGYTF.